The clone carrying this T cell receptor (beta chain) was picked up a small number of times. The antigen is undetermined. These data come from a study of T cells in Graves' hyperthyroidism and ophthalmopathy. Overall study results and limits: Stable hyperthyroidism was told apart from ophthalmopathy by a model built on 13 V-J features.

TCR beta CDR3 region amplification was performed from RNA transcripts. The primer set for the first-round RT-PCR of the TCR CDR3 was HTBI. MiXCR, run by TCRdb on the multiplex PCR reads, gives a single entry per CDR3 protein. There are nearly 250,000 distinct CDR3 sequences in the sample; about 15% occur only once, and around 30% lies in the top ten. This CDR3 comprises 16 residues. CDR1 is ENHRY, CDR2 SYGVKD, per germline. Trimming removed 4 bases from V and 0 bases from J, with 10 bases in between. The gene calls are TRBV10-3 and TRBJ1-6, with D possibly TRBD1 on 5 matching bases. The sequenced sample was blood. The origin of this receptor is a woman aged 18-29 years with Graves' ophthalmopathy. The CDR3 loop is CAISGDPSSYNSPLHF. The CDR3 DNA is TGTGCCATCAGTGGGGACCCCAGCTCCTATAATTCACCCCTCCACTTT.